This is a list of T cell receptor beta chains from one sample in a study of cytomegalovirus exposure and HLA in healthy donors. Libraries were prepared by immunoSEQ multiplex PCR; TCRdb keeps only in-frame clonotypes and omits some of them. The sample yields 100,000 to 150,000 clones, 81% seen once. Sequenced material: PBMCs. The receptor source for this set is a man aged 18-30 years in good health and CMV-seronegative. Each CDR3 is given with its conserved first and last residue. The order of the fields is V gene, CDR3 protein.

>TRBV6-1
CASSDWGGLNTEAFF
>TRBV5-6
CASSLNWASGGASADTQYF
>TRBV9
CASSASYRVNVNTEAFF
>TRBV14
CASSLRDRGHNTEAFF
>TRBV5-1
CASSPSGQGYEQYF
>TRBV4-1
CASSQEGGPYEQYF
>TRBV7-2
CASSANLMGGVTDTQYF
>TRBV7-8
CASSSGGPNYGYTF
>TRBV5-1
CASSPGLAGGSRGVTQYF
>TRBV5-1
CASRRPGTSGGANDEQFF
>TRBV7-6
CASSSRQGENEQYF
>TRBV29-1
CSAAPGTGNTYEQYF
>TRBV7-3
CASSLTGNMNTEAFF
>TRBV9
CASSVGGPGLEEREQYF
>TRBV7-9
CASSLVGQGADTQYF
>TRBV7-6
CASSSSGGWAYTQYF